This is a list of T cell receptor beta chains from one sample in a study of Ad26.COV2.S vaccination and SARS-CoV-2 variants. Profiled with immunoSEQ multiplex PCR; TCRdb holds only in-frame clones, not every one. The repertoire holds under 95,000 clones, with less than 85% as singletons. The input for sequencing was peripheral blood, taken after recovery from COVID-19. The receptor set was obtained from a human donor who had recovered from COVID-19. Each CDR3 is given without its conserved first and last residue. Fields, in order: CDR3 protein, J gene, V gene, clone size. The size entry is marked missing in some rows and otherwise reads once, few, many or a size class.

ASSLAEGAGEQY TRBJ2-7 TRBV7-2 few
ASSPSGSSYNEQF TRBJ2-1 TRBV19 .
ASSPPHGSDEQF TRBJ2-1 TRBV7-9 .
SVRGRMGGELF TRBJ2-2 TRBV29-1 .
ASSLVREGYQF TRBJ2-1 TRBV5-4 few
ASSPFRGAGGYT TRBJ1-2 TRBV7-2 many
ASSPRLEDQETQY TRBJ2-5 TRBV14 .
ASRSVGNSPLH TRBJ1-6 TRBV5-6 few
ASSYDPTGGYEQY TRBJ2-7 TRBV6-2/TRBV6-3 .
ASSIGGRLETQY TRBJ2-5 TRBV19 .
ASSLAGTAVYEQY TRBJ2-7 TRBV11-2 .
ASSLDQGRAFSF TRBJ2-1 TRBV11-3 once
ASSRVPLTNEQF TRBJ2-1 TRBV2 .
ASSYGCYSNQPQH TRBJ1-5 TRBV6-9 .
ASSPNRVDEQF TRBJ2-1 TRBV11-1 .
ASSHDWENLGDTEAF TRBJ1-1 TRBV23-1 few
ASEGSFSDTQY TRBJ2-3 TRBV19 .
ASSVPGSTYEQY TRBJ2-7 TRBV19 .
ASSSQVYSPLH TRBJ1-6 TRBV28 .
ASSSNRGGFEAF TRBJ1-1 TRBV11-2 few
ASSQDRYFGYT TRBJ1-2 TRBV4-3 .
ASSQDGRPESSYNSPLH TRBJ1-6 TRBV3-1/TRBV3-2 .
ASSQDSGSTDTQY TRBJ2-3 TRBV4-3 .
ASSLDPGGRGQDTQY TRBJ2-3 TRBV11-2 .
ASSQPQDPYEQY TRBJ2-7 TRBV14 .
ASSYRSGGGLYGYT TRBJ1-2 TRBV6-2/TRBV6-3 .
ASSNRGIEETQY TRBJ2-5 TRBV11-3 few
ASSLYPLQVPRAF TRBJ1-1 TRBV13 once
ASSPRLAGAAGY TRBJ2-7 TRBV28 .
ASSLRITSSNEQF TRBJ2-1 TRBV27 .
ASSSLNQPQH TRBJ1-5 TRBV27 few
ASSGRDGDEAF TRBJ1-1 TRBV18 .
ASSFTGANTEAF TRBJ1-1 TRBV7-9 medium-sized
ASSLQAGQGAGELF TRBJ2-2 TRBV7-2 .
ASSWGDTQY TRBJ2-3 TRBV27 .
ASSPDSLGVEQY TRBJ2-7 TRBV5-1 .
ASSSLLAGGSTDTQY TRBJ2-3 TRBV7-2 .
ASSMGAVTYEQY TRBJ2-7 TRBV19 .
ASSLGQGVSGELF TRBJ2-2 TRBV28 .
ASSVRDRNNSPLH TRBJ1-6 TRBV9 .
ATSDPTGGRGEQY TRBJ2-7 TRBV24-1 .
ASRTDRENEQF TRBJ2-1 TRBV12-3/TRBV12-4 .
ASSPSGRSETQY TRBJ2-5 TRBV28 .
ASSLQGVGYT TRBJ1-2 TRBV12-3/TRBV12-4 .
ASGQEELNGYT TRBJ1-2 TRBV10-2 .
ASSLTSGTEQF TRBJ2-1 TRBV9 .
ASSSAGRLTEAF TRBJ1-1 TRBV7-2 .
ATSSPGQGYEQY TRBJ2-7 TRBV15 .
ASSPIRTGASTDTQY TRBJ2-3 TRBV18 .
ASSSSAYSNQPQH TRBJ1-5 TRBV6-2/TRBV6-3 .
ASSPLTGTNEKLF TRBJ1-4 TRBV18 .
ATSSPPRVPYQETQY TRBJ2-5 TRBV15 .